This paragraph covers one T cell receptor (beta chain) sequence. Other DNA sequences of this sample code for an identical CDR3. Each PCR replicate from the sorted subsets contained about 200 ng DNA, which is around 30,000 T cell genomes. Measured with immunoSEQ multiplex PCR; TCRdb has only the in-frame clones, and not every one. Altogether 2 million to 2.5 million clones are present, around 90% being singletons, with the ten largest covering 0.37%. The entry originates in a study of shared clonotypes between healthy human individuals. Across the study: Three CD4 naive, three CD4 memory, two CD8 naive and one CD8 memory plate were used per donor.

The CDR3 has 13 amino acids. Germline CDR1 reads SGDLS; CDR2 reads YYNGEE. Trimming took 0 bases from V and 5 from J, leaving 8 bases between them. The source is a man between 18 and 29 years old in good health. Some clones in this sample may be carry-over from other donors' samples. This chain connects TRBV9 to TRBJ1-2, with unresolved D. Sequencing input: naive CD4+ T cells from PBMCs. Subset reported: CD45RA+ positively selected. CDR3 bases: TGTGCCAGCAGCGTAGGCACAGAGTATGGCTACACCTTC. Translating it yields CASSVGTEYGYTF.